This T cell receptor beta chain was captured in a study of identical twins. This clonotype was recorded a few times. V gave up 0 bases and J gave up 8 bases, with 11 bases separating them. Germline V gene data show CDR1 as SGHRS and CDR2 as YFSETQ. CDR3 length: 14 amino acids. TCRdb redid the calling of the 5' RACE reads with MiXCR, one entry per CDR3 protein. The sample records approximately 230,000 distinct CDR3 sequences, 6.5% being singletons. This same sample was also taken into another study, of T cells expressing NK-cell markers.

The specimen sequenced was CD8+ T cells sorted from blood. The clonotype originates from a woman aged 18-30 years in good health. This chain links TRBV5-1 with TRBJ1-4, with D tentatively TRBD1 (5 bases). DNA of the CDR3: TGCGCCAGCAGCTTGGCCGTCCGGGGGGAAAAACTGTTTTTT. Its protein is CASSLAVRGEKLFF.